This TCR beta chain is drawn from a study of cytomegalovirus exposure and HLA in healthy donors. Study results and limitations: Cytomegalovirus-associated status was assigned to 150 or so TCR beta chains. Cytomegalovirus status was reportedly diagnosed by the classifier with high sensitivity and specificity. A later analysis reportedly identified an Asian-associated ancestry cluster as carrying fewer N-insertions than the roughly 720-donor mean.

With 60 Vbeta and 13 Jbeta primers, the PCR was carried out. The table came from immunoSEQ multiplex PCR; TCRdb's copy has only in-frame clones and leaves some out. The table lists 270,000 or so clones, 70% to 90% of them singletons. Concerning this clone: Its target is unknown. This same CDR3 is encoded by further DNA sequences in the sample.

Between the trimmed V and J ends, which lost 4 bases and 0 bases, there was a span of 7 bases. Germline V gives CDR1 SQVTM, CDR2 ANQGSEA. The CDR3 contains 12 residues. Sequenced sample: PBMCs. V usage is TRBV29-1 and J usage is TRBJ2-7, with a weak D call TRBD2 (6 bases). The clonotype originates from a man in his forties in good health and CMV-seropositive. The CDR3 loop reads CSVGGLSYEQYF. The DNA for the CDR3 is TGCAGCGTTGGGGGACTCTCCTACGAGCAGTACTTC.